The clone carrying this TCR beta chain was counted once. CD8 cells regarded as naive lacked CD45RO, were positively chosen for CCR7, and omitted terminally differentiated effector memory CD45RA+ cells. Per the germline V gene, CDR1 is SEHNR and CDR2 is FQNEAQ (reference sequence). This CDR3 comprises 16 residues. Trimming left V 4 bases short and J 0 bases short, with 12 bases between. A deep-level run was used for the assay. Some clones are missing from TCRdb's copy, which holds only in-frame ones; the method was immunoSEQ multiplex PCR. The sample yields millions of clones, approximately 94% seen once. The data belong to a study of shared clonotypes between healthy human individuals. Study-level background: Each donor's CD8 memory used one plate, CD8 naive two, each CD4 subset three.

Source material: naive CD8+ T cells from PBMCs. The chain carries TRBV7-9 and TRBJ1-4, with no clear D. This receptor was identified in a man younger than 35 in good health. Some clones in this sample may be carry-over from other donors' samples. The CDR3 bases are TGTGCCAGCAGCTCCGGACCCTCAGCAACTAATGAAAAACTGTTTTTT. Residues: CASSSGPSATNEKLFF.